One sample yielded the 29 T cell receptor beta chains listed below, sequenced in a study of shared clonotypes between healthy human individuals. Selected positively for CCR7 and CD45RO-negative, naive CD8 cells excluded terminally differentiated effector memory CD45RA+ cells. Clones were sequenced by immunoSEQ multiplex PCR, and TCRdb holds only the in-frame ones, with some missing. The repertoire includes about 750,000 clones, around 92% of them detected once, and 24% sits in the top ten. Specimen: naive CD8+ T cells sorted from blood. The receptor source for this set is a man younger than 40 in good health.

Remarks on this clone: Other DNA sequences of this sample code for an identical CDR3. This chain links TRBV9 with TRBJ2-1; possible D gene TRBD2, 6 bases. V gave up 0 bases and J gave up 1 base, with 8 bases separating them. This CDR3 spans 15 amino acids. Germline V lookup: CDR1 SGDLS, CDR2 YYNGEE. The CDR3 loop reads CASSVDGGSYNEQFF. The CDR3 coding sequence is TGTGCCAGCAGCGTAGATGGAGGGTCCTACAATGAGCAGTTCTTC.

This chain connects TRBV9 to TRBJ2-2, with D possibly matching TRBD2 (6 bases). V was clipped by 4 bases and J by 4 bases, with 17 bases between them. This CDR3 spans 16 amino acids. Germline CDR1 SGDLS, CDR2 YYNGEE. CDR3 DNA sequence: TGTGCCAGCAGCAACGACGGGAGTTTGGTCACCGGGGAGCTGTTTTTT. It codes for CASSNDGSLVTGELFF. The variable domain in full, with the rest retrieved from reference TRBV9 and TRBJ2-2, is DSGVTQTPKHLITATGQRVTLRCSPRSGDLSVYWYQQSLDQGLQFLIQYYNGEERAKGNILERFSAQQFPDLHSELNLSSLELGDSALYFCASSNDGSLVTGELFFGEGSRLTVL.

Written as DNA, the CDR3 is TGTGCCAGTAGTATAGCCGGGACAGAATACGAGCAGTACTTC. Encoded protein: CASSIAGTEYEQYF. V and J are TRBV19 and TRBJ2-7; TRBD1 aligns across 7 bases. Germline lookup yields CDR1 LNHDA and CDR2 SQIVND (reference sequence). This CDR3 contains 14 residues. Germline trimming cut 1 base from V and 4 bases from J; bases unmatched to any gene: 4.

V and J are TRBV7-8 and TRBJ2-1; D call uncertain. From germline, CDR1 is SGHVS and CDR2 FQNEAQ. This CDR3 comprises 13 residues. V lost 1 base and J 5 bases, leaving 6 bases between the germline ends. The CDR3 loop reads CASSLGENNEQFF. In nucleotides, the CDR3 is TGTGCCAGCAGCTTAGGCGAGAACAATGAGCAGTTCTTC.

The chain has TRBV4-1 and TRBJ2-3; 10 bases match TRBD2. V lost 4 bases, J lost 1 base, and 2 bases stayed unmatched. The germline V gene has CDR1 MGHRA and CDR2 YSYEKL. CDR3 length: 15 amino acids. CDR3: CASSPGTSGTDTQYF. CDR3 in DNA: TGCGCCAGCAGCCCAGGGACTAGCGGCACAGATACGCAGTATTTT.

The chain employs TRBV4-3 and TRBJ2-3; D unresolved. V shed 4 bases and J shed 8 bases, with 13 bases lying between them. Per germline, CDR1 LGHNA and CDR2 YSLEER. CDR3 length: 13 amino acids. This CDR3 is CASSPGILGTQYF. Here the CDR3 DNA reads TGCGCCAGCAGCCCCGGAATTTTAGGTACGCAGTATTTT.

The chain has TRBV28 and TRBJ2-1; D is undetermined. V was trimmed by 8 bases and J by 9 bases, leaving 23 bases between them. Looked up from germline, CDR1 is MDHEN and CDR2 is SYDVKM. This CDR3 comprises 15 residues. CDR3: CASSQLLSGLGEQFF. CDR3 DNA: TGTGCCAGCTCTCAGCTTCTGTCTGGGTTGGGTGAGCAGTTCTTC. Based on the CDR3 plus reference TRBV28 and TRBJ2-1, the full variable domain is DVKVTQSSRYLVKRTGEKVFLECVQDMDHENMFWYRQDPGLGLRLIYFSYDVKMKEKGDIPEGYSVSREKKERFSLILESASTNQTSMYLCASSQLLSGLGEQFFGPGTRLTVL.

This rearrangement joins TRBV5-4 to TRBJ2-7, with D unresolved. Germline CDR1 is SGHNT and CDR2 is YYREEE (reference sequence). The CDR3 is 12 amino acids. Between the trimmed V and J ends, which lost 0 bases and 6 bases, there was a span of 7 bases. CDR3 amino acids: CASSLGGLEQYF. For the CDR3, the DNA is TGTGCCAGCAGCTTGGGTGGTCTCGAGCAGTACTTC.

The rearrangement joins TRBV19 to TRBJ2-7, with D hard to call. The germline V gene encodes CDR1 LNHDA and CDR2 SQIVND (reference sequence). Trimming shortened V by 3 bases and J by 0 bases, and 15 bases separated the two germline ends. The CDR3 loop spans 16 amino acids. This chain's CDR3 is CASSMRPGPSSYEQYF. Written as DNA, the CDR3 is TGTGCCAGTAGTATGCGACCCGGGCCCTCCTCCTACGAGCAGTACTTC. The entire variable domain, with the rest obtained from reference TRBV19 and TRBJ2-7, is as follows: DGGITQSPKYLFRKEGQNVTLSCEQNLNHDAMYWYRQDPGQGLRLIYYSQIVNDFQKGDIAEGYSVSREKKESFPLTVTSAQKNPTAFYLCASSMRPGPSSYEQYFGPGTRLTVT.

V and J are TRBV7-9 and TRBJ2-7, with D possibly being TRBD1 (5 bases). Trimming stripped 3 bases from V and 2 bases from J, with 8 bases between. The CDR3 runs 13 residues. Germline CDR1 is SEHNR and CDR2 is FQNEAQ (reference sequence). CDR3 bases: TGTGCCAGCAGCTTGGACAACCCCTACGAGCAGTACTTC. Encoded protein: CASSLDNPYEQYF.

The sample holds one count of this clone. The chain joins TRBV7-9 to TRBJ2-5; 9 nucleotides align to TRBD2. In germline, CDR1 is SEHNR, CDR2 FQNEAQ (reference sequence). V trimming: 4 bases; J trimming: 3 bases; junction bases outside the gene matches: 0. The length of the CDR3 is 13 residues. This chain's CDR3 is CASSWTSEETQYF. For the CDR3, the DNA is TGTGCCAGCAGCTGGACTAGCGAAGAGACCCAGTACTTC.

The chain has TRBV18 and TRBJ2-3; D gene uncertain. CDR3 length: 13 residues. Germline loops: CDR1 KGHSH, CDR2 LQKENI. The ends were cut back, 8 bases at V and 1 base at J, with 10 bases in the middle. CDR3 coding DNA: TGTGCCAGCGTAAGGGTCCGCACAGATACGCAGTATTTT. Residues: CASVRVRTDTQYF.

J is TRBJ2-7 and V is TRBV29-1, with TRBD1 matching over 9 bases. The CDR3 is 11 amino acids. CDR1 is SQVTM, CDR2 ANQGSEA, per germline. CDR3 DNA sequence: TGCAGTGCAGGACAGGGGTTTGAGCAGTACTTC. It translates to CSAGQGFEQYF.

The genes are TRBV5-6 and TRBJ2-7, with TRBD1 as a possible D gene (5 bases). V was clipped by 4 bases and J by 4 bases, with 15 bases between them. Germline V gene data show CDR1 as SGHDT and CDR2 as YYEEEE. The CDR3 sequence is 14 residues long. The CDR3: CASSPDTTLYEQYF. In DNA form, the CDR3 reads TGTGCCAGCAGCCCGGACACTACCCTTTACGAGCAGTACTTC.

V is TRBV6-1 and J is TRBJ1-5; 11 positions match TRBD1. The CDR3 runs to 16 residues. Germline CDR1 MNHNS, CDR2 SASEGT. Losses at the gene ends were 3 bases for V and 4 bases for J; bases not matched to a gene: 5. CDR3 coding DNA: TGTGCCAGCAGTGACCGGACAGGGGGCGGGAATCAGCCCCAGCATTTT. This translates into CASSDRTGGGNQPQHF.

This chain joins TRBV28 and TRBJ1-5; D not resolved. This CDR3 has 15 amino acids. CDR1 and CDR2 (germline): MDHEN, SYDVKM. Trimming removed 7 bases at V and 0 bases at J, with 13 bases between. This chain's CDR3 is CASTGRIYSNQPQHF. The CDR3, as DNA: TGTGCCAGCACGGGCAGAATCTATAGCAATCAGCCCCAGCATTTT.

CDR3 loop: CASSEGPPYEQYF. The DNA for the CDR3 is TGTGCCAGCAGTGAGGGGCCCCCCTACGAGCAGTACTTC. V gene TRBV2 combines with J gene TRBJ2-7, with D possibly matching TRBD1 (5 bases). Trimming removed 3 bases at V and 2 bases at J, with 8 bases between. The CDR3 consists of 13 residues. Germline lookup yields CDR1 SNHLY and CDR2 FYNNEI. Full variable domain (outside the CDR3, taken from reference TRBV2 and TRBJ2-7): EPEVTQTPSHQVTQMGQEVILRCVPISNHLYFYWYRQILGQKVEFLVSFYNNEISEKSEIFDDQFSVERPDGSNFTLKIRSTKLEDSAMYFCASSEGPPYEQYFGPGTRLTVT.

This chain connects TRBV7-9 to TRBJ2-1; 14 bases match TRBD2. Germline V gene data show CDR1 as SEHNR and CDR2 as FQNEAQ (reference sequence). This CDR3 has 16 amino acids. V was clipped by 4 bases and J by 8 bases; unmatched bases: 7. Here the CDR3 reads CASSSRGLAGGHEQFF. In DNA form, the CDR3 reads TGTGCCAGCAGCTCTCGTGGACTAGCGGGGGGTCATGAGCAGTTCTTC.

The rearrangement links TRBV7-3 to TRBJ2-5; 7 nucleotides agree with TRBD1. Germline V gene lookup returns CDR1 SGHTA and CDR2 FQGTGA. The CDR3 runs 13 residues. The trim removed 6 bases at V and 4 bases at J, leaving 5 bases unmatched. CDR3 in DNA: TGTGCCAGCAGTGGTTCAGGGGGAGAGACCCAGTACTTC. Its translation is CASSGSGGETQYF.

The J gene is TRBJ1-2, the V gene TRBV19; D call uncertain. Trimming stripped 5 bases from V and 4 bases from J, with 11 bases between. CDR1 LNHDA and CDR2 SQIVND come from the germline V gene (reference sequence). There are 13 residues in the CDR3. CDR3 loop: CASSEGIAYGYTF. The CDR3 DNA reads TGTGCCAGTAGTGAAGGGATAGCCTATGGCTACACCTTC.

The V and J genes are TRBV27 and TRBJ1-1; D uncertain. Trimming left V 2 bases short and J 3 bases short, with 7 bases between. In germline, CDR1 is MNHEY, CDR2 SMNVEV (reference sequence). The CDR3 length is 13 residues. CDR3 DNA sequence: TGTGCCAGCAGTTTAGGACCGTACACTGAAGCTTTCTTT. It specifies CASSLGPYTEAFF.

In regard to this clone: Other DNA sequences in this specimen translate into the identical CDR3. This chain connects TRBV28 to TRBJ2-2; D unclear. The CDR3 totals 12 residues. V shed 4 bases and J shed 5 bases, with 5 bases lying between them. The V gene's germline CDR1 is MDHEN and CDR2 SYDVKM. In nucleotides, the CDR3 is TGTGCCAGCAGTTCACGGACCGGGGAGCTGTTTTTT. It encodes CASSSRTGELFF.

The chain recombines TRBV5-4 with TRBJ2-1, with D tentatively TRBD1 (5 bases). Germline loops: CDR1 SGHNT, CDR2 YYREEE (reference sequence). V lost 4 bases and J lost 8, with 22 bases in between. This CDR3 comprises 16 residues. This CDR3 is CASSPGLTVPDDEQFF. The DNA of the CDR3 is TGTGCCAGCAGCCCAGGGCTTACAGTTCCAGACGATGAGCAGTTCTTC. Supplemented by reference TRBV5-4 and TRBJ2-1, the full variable domain reads ETGVTQSPTHLIKTRGQQVTLRCSSQSGHNTVSWYQQALGQGPQFIFQYYREEENGRGNFPPRFSGLQFPNYSSELNVNALELDDSALYLCASSPGLTVPDDEQFFGPGTRLTVL.

V and J are TRBV7-3 and TRBJ2-7; 12 bases match TRBD2. CDR3 length equals 15 residues. The V gene end was trimmed by 5 bases and the J gene end by 5 bases; junction bases not matched to a gene: 7. Germline CDR1 is SGHTA and CDR2 is FQGTGA. The CDR3 nucleotides are TGTGCCAGCAGCCCCGGACTAGCGGGATCTGACGAGCAGTACTTC. Its protein product is CASSPGLAGSDEQYF.

The J gene is TRBJ2-3, the V gene TRBV11-2; D is possibly TRBD2 (6 bases). Trimming removed 5 bases from V and 6 bases from J, with 18 bases in between. Germline lookup yields CDR1 SGHAT and CDR2 FQNNGV. The CDR3 extends over 15 amino acids. The CDR3 protein is CASSQIADHEDTQYF. The CDR3 nucleotides read TGTGCCAGCAGCCAGATAGCGGACCATGAGGATACGCAGTATTTT.

As concerns this clone: Other DNA sequences of this sample code for an identical CDR3. The gene calls are TRBV5-5 and TRBJ2-7; no reliable D call. Germline values: CDR1 SGHKS, CDR2 YYEKEE (reference sequence). V was shortened by 4 bases and J by 2 bases, with 7 bases between the two germline ends. The CDR3 loop spans 12 amino acids. This CDR3 reads CASSLVAYEQYF. The CDR3 bases are TGTGCCAGCAGCCTCGTGGCCTACGAGCAGTACTTC.

The chain recombines TRBV28 with TRBJ2-1; 14 nucleotides agree with TRBD2. The germline gives CDR1 MDHEN, CDR2 SYDVKM. The CDR3 has 19 amino acids. Germline trimming cut 1 base from V and 7 bases from J; bases unmatched to any gene: 12. As DNA, the CDR3 is TGTGCCAGCAGTTTATCAGATCGGCGACTAGCGGGAGGGCTGAATGAGCAGTTCTTC. Translation gives CASSLSDRRLAGGLNEQFF.

This sequence joins TRBV6-5 and TRBJ2-7, with a tentative D call TRBD2 (6 bases). V shed 10 bases and J shed 5 bases, with 15 bases lying between them. The CDR3 loop spans 12 amino acids. Germline V CDR1 and CDR2: MNHEY, SVGAGI. For the CDR3, the DNA is TGTGCCACCAAACGGGGGAGCAACGAGCAGTACTTC. Translating it yields CATKRGSNEQYF.

The V call is TRBV9, the J call TRBJ2-1; 10 bases map to TRBD1. Trimming at V came to 7 bases and at J to 6 bases, leaving 4 bases not matched to a gene. CDR3 length: 13 amino acids. Germline-derived CDR1 and CDR2 are SGDLS and YYNGEE. In DNA form, the CDR3 reads TGTGCCAGCGGAGGGACAGGGGTCAATGAGCAGTTCTTC. Translated: CASGGTGVNEQFF.